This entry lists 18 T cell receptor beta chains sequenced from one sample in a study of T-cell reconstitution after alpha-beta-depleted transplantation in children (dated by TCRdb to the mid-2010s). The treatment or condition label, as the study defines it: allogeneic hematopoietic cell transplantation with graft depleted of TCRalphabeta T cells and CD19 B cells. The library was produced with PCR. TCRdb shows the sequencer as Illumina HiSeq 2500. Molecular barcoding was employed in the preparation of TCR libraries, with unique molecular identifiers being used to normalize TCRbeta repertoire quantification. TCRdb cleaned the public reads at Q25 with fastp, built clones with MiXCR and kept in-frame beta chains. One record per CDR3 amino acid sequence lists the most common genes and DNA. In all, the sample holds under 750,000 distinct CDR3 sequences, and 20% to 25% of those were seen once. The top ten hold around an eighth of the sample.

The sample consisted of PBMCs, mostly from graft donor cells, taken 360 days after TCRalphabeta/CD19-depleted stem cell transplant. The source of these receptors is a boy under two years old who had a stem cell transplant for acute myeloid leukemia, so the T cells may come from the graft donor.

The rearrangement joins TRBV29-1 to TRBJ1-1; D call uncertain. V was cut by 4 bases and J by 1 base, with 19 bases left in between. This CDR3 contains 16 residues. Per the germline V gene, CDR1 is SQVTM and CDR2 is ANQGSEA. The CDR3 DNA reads TGCAGCGTTGCAGGTCAGCGGGCCCTGCGGAACACTGAAGCTTTCTTT. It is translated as CSVAGQRALRNTEAFF.

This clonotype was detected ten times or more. This CDR3 is CSDRTASTDTQYF. CDR3 bases: TGCAGTGACCGGACAGCTAGCACAGATACGCAGTATTTT. The rearrangement links TRBV20-1 to TRBJ2-3; weak D call: TRBD1 (6 bases). Between the trimmed V and J ends, which lost 7 bases and 0 bases, there was a span of 11 bases. CDR3 length equals 13 residues. CDR1 is DFQATT, CDR2 SNEGSKA, per germline (reference sequence).

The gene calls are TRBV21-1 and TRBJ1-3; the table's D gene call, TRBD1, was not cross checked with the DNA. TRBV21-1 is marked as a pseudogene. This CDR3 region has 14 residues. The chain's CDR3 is CASSKRPGGNTIYF. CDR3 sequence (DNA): TGTGCCAGCAGCAAACGGCCGGGTGGAAACACCATATATTTT.

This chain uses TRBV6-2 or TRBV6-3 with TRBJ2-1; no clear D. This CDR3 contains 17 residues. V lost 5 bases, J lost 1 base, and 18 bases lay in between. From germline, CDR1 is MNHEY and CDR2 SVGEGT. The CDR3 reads CASSLLWAPLSYNEQFF. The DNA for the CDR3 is TGTGCCAGCAGTCTGCTCTGGGCCCCCCTATCCTACAATGAGCAGTTCTTC.

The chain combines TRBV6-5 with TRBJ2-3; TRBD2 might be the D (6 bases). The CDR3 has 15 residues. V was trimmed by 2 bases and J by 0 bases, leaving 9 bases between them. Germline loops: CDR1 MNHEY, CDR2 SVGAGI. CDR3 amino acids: CASSYLSGSTDTQYF. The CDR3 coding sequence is TGTGCCAGCAGTTACCTTAGCGGTAGCACAGATACGCAGTATTTT.

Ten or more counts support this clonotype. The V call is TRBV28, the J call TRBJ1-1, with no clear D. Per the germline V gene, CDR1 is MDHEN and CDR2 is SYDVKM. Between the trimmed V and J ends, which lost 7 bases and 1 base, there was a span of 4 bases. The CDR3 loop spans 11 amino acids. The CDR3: CASKGNTEAFF. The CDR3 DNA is TGTGCCAGCAAAGGGAACACTGAAGCTTTCTTT.

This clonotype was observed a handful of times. CDR3 loop: CASSPYRQGITDTQYF. CDR3 in DNA: TGTGCCAGCTCACCTTACAGACAGGGTATCACAGATACGCAGTATTTT. The chain couples TRBV18 to TRBJ2-3; 7 bases are shared with TRBD1. J gave up 2 bases and V 3 bases, and 8 bases lay outside the gene matches. Germline lookup yields CDR1 KGHSH and CDR2 LQKENI. The CDR3 covers 16 residues.

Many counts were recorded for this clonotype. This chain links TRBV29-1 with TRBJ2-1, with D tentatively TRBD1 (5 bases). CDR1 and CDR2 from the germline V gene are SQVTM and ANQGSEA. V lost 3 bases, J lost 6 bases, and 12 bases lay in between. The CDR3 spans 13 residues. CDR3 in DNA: TGCAGCGTTGACCAGGGTCGAGGCAATGAGCAGTTCTTC. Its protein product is CSVDQGRGNEQFF.

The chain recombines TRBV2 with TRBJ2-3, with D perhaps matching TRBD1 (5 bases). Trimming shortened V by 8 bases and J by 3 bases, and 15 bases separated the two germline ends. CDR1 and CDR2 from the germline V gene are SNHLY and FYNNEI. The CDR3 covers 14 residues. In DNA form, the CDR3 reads TGTGCCAGCGGTCCCAGGGTGGCTACAGATACGCAGTATTTT. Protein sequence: CASGPRVATDTQYF. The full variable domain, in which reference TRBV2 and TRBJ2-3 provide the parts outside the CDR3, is EPEVTQTPSHQVTQMGQEVILRCVPISNHLYFYWYRQILGQKVEFLVSFYNNEISEKSEIFDDQFSVERPDGSNFTLKIRSTKLEDSAMYFCASGPRVATDTQYFGPGTRLTVL.

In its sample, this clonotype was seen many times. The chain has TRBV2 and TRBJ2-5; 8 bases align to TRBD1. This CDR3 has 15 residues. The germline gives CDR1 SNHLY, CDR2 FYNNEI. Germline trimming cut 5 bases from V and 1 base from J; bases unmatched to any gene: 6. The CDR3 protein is CASSRTGPPQETQYF. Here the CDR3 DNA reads TGTGCCAGCAGTCGGACAGGGCCACCCCAAGAGACCCAGTACTTC.

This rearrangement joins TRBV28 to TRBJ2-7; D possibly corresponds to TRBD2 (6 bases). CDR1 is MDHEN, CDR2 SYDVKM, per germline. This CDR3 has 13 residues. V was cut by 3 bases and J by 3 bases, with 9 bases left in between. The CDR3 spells CASSLEGFYEQYV. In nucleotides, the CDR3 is TGTGCCAGCAGTTTGGAGGGGTTCTACGAGCAGTACGTC.

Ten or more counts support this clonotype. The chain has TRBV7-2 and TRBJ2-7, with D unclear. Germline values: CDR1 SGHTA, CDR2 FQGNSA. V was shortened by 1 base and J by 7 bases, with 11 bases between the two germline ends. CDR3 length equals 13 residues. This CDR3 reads CASSLGMVWEQYF. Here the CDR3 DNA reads TGTGCCAGCAGCTTAGGTATGGTTTGGGAGCAGTACTTC.

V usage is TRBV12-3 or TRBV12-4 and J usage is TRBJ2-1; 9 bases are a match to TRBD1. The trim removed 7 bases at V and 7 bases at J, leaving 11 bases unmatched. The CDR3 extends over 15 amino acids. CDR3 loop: CASTPPGTGPNEQFF. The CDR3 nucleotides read TGTGCCAGCACCCCCCCCGGGACAGGGCCTAATGAGCAGTTCTTC.

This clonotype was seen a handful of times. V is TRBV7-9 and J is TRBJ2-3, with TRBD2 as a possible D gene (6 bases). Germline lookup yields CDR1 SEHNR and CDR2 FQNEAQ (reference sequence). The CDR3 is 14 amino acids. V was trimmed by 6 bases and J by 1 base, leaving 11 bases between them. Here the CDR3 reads CASSGRTGTDTQYF. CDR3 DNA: TGTGCCAGCAGTGGGAGGACGGGCACAGATACGCAGTATTTT. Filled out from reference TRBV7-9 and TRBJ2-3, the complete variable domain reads DTGVSQNPRHKITKRGQNVTFRCDPISEHNRLYWYRQTLGQGPEFLTYFQNEAQLEKSRLLSDRFSAERPKGSFSTLEIQRTEQGDSAMYLCASSGRTGTDTQYFGPGTRLTVL.

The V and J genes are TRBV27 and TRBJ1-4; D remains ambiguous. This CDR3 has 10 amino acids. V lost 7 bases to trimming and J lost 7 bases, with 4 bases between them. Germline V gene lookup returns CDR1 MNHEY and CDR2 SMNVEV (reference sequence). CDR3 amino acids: CASKGEKLFF. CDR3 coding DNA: TGTGCCAGCAAAGGTGAAAAACTGTTTTTT.

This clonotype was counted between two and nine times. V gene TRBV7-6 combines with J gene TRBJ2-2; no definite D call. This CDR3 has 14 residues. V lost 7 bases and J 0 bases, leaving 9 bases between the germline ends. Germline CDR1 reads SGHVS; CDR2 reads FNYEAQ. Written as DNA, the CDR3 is TGTGCCAGCACCGTTTCGGCGAACACCGGGGAGCTGTTTTTT. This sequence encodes CASTVSANTGELFF.

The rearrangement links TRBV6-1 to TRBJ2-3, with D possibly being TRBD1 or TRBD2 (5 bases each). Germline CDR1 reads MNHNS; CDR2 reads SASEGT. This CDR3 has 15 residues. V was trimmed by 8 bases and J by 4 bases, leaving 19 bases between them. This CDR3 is CASGSGRVWADTQYF. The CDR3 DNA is TGTGCCAGCGGGAGCGGCAGGGTGTGGGCAGATACGCAGTATTTT.

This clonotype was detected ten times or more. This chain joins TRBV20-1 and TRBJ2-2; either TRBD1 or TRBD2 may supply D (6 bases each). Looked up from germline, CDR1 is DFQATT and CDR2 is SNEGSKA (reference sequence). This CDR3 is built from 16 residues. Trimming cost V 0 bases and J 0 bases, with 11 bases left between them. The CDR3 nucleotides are TGCAGTGCTAGAGAGAGGGGGGCAGCGAACACCGGGGAGCTGTTTTTT. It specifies CSARERGAANTGELFF.